This T cell receptor (beta chain) was observed in a study of siplizumab effects on memory and regulatory T cells. Study results and limitations: Unstimulated subsets contained matches for only a minor fraction of alloreactive clones. An assignable naive or memory phenotype was lacking in roughly 80-96% of proliferating CD4+ or CD8+ clones.

Per sample, approximately 10^5 TCR templates underwent assay. Method: immunoSEQ multiplex PCR; TCRdb's copy keeps in-frame clones and lacks some. This sample carries about 50,000 clones, roughly 87% of them seen once, and the ten largest clones take less than 0.35%. Across three donor pairs, the naive, memory, effector memory and TEMRA subsets were sequenced without stimulation. Comment on this clone: Its antigen is as yet unknown.

V lost 5 bases, J lost 8 bases, and 8 bases stayed unmatched. Per germline, CDR1 MRHNA and CDR2 SNTAGT. The CDR3 loop spans 15 amino acids. The sample was naive CD8+ T cells sorted from blood. The genes are TRBV6-4 and TRBJ1-6; TRBD1 matches at 8 bases. This receptor was identified in a human donor in good health. The CDR3 spells CASSSGQGGHSPLHF. For the CDR3, the DNA is TGTGCCAGCAGTTCCGGACAGGGTGGTCATTCACCCCTCCACTTT.